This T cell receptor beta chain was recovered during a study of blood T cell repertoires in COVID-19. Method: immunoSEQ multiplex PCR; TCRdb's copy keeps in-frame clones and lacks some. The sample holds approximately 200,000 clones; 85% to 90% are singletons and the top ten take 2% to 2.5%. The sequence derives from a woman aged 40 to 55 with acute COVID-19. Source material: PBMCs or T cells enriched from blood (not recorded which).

DNA for the CDR3: TGCGCCAGCAGCCAGGACAGCAGCACAGATACGCAGTATTTT. This sequence encodes CASSQDSSTDTQYF. The V gene is TRBV4-1, the J gene TRBJ2-3, with D perhaps TRBD1 (6 bases). Germline V lookup: CDR1 MGHRA, CDR2 YSYEKL. The CDR3 is 14 residues long. With 3 bases removed from V and 0 bases from J, the gap between germline ends came to 7 bases.